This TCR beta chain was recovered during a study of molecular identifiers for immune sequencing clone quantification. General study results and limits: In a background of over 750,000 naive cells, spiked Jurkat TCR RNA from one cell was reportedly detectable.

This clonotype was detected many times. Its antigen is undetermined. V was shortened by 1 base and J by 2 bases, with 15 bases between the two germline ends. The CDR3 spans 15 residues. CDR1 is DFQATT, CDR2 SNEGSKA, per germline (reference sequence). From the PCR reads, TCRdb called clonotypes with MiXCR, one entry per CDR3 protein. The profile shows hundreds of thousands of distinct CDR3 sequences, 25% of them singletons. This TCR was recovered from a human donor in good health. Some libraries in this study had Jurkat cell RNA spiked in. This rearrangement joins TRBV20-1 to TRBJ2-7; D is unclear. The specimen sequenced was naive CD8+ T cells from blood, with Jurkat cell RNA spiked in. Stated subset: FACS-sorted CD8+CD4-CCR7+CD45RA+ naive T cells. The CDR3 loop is CSARALLRAPYEQYF. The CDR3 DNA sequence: TGCAGTGCTAGAGCCCTACTCCGGGCACCCTACGAGCAGTACTTC.